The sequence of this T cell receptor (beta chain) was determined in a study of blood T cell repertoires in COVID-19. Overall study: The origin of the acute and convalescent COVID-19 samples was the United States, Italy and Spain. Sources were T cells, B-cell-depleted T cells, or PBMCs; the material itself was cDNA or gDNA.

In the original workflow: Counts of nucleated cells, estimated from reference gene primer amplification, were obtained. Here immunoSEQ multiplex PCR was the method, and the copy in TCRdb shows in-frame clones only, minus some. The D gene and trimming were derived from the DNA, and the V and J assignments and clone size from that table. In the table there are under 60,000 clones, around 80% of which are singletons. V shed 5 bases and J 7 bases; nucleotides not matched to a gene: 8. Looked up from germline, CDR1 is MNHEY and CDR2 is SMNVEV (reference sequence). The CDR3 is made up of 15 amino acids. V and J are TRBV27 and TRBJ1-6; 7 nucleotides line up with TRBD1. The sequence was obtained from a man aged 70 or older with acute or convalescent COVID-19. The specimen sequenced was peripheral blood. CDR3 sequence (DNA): TGTGCCAGCAGTCCGGGACAGATGGGGAATTCACCCCTCCACTTT. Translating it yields CASSPGQMGNSPLHF.